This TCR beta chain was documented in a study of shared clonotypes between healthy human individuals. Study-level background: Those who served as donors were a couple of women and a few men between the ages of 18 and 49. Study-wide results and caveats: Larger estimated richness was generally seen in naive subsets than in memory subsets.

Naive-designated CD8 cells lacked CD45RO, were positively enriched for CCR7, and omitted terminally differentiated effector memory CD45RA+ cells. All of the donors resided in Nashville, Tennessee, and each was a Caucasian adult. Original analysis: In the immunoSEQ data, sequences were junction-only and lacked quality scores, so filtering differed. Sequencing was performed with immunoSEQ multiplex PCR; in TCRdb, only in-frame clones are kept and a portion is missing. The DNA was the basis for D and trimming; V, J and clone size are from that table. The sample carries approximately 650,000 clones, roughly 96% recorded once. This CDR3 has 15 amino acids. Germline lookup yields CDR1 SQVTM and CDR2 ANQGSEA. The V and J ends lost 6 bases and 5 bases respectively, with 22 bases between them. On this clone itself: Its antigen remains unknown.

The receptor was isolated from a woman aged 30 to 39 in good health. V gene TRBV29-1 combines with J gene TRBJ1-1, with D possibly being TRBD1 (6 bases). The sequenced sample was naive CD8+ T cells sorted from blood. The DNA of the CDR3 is TGCAGCGTCGATGGACAGCAGGGGCAGGCAACTGAAGCTTTCTTT. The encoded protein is CSVDGQQGQATEAFF.